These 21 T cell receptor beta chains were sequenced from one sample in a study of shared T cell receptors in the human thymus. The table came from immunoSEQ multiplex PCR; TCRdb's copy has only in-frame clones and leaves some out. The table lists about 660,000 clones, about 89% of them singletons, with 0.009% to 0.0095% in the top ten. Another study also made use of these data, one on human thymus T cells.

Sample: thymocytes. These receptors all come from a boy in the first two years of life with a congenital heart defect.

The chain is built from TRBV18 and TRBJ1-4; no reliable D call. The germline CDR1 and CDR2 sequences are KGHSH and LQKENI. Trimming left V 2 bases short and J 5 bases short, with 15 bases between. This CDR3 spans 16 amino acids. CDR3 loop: CASSPNDPSKNEKLFF. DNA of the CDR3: TGTGCCAGCTCACCAAATGATCCGTCTAAGAATGAAAAACTGTTTTTT.

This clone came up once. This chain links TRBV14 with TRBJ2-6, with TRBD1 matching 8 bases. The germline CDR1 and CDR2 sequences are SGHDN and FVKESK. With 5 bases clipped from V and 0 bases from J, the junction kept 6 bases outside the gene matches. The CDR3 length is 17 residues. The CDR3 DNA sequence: TGTGCCAGCAGCTCCGACAGGGGACTCTCTGGGGCCAACGTCCTGACTTTC. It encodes CASSSDRGLSGANVLTF. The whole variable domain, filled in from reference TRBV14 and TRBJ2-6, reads EAGVTQFPSHSVIEKGQTVTLRCDPISGHDNLYWYRRVMGKEIKFLLHFVKESKQDESGMPNNRFLAERTGGTYSTLKVQPAELEDSGVYFCASSSDRGLSGANVLTFGAGSRLTVL.

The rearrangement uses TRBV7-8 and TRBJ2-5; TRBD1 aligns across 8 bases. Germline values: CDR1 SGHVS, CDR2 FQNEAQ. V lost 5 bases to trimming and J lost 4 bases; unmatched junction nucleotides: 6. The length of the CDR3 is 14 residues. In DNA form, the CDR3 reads TGTGCCAGCAGCCGAGACAGGGGAGGAGAGACCCAGTACTTC. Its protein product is CASSRDRGGETQYF.

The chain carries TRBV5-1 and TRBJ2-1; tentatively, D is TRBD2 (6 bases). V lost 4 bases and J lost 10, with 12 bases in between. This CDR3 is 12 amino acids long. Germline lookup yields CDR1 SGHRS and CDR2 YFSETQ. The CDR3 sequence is CASSLGTCEQFF. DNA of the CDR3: TGCGCCAGCAGCCTCGGGACTTGCGAGCAGTTCTTC.

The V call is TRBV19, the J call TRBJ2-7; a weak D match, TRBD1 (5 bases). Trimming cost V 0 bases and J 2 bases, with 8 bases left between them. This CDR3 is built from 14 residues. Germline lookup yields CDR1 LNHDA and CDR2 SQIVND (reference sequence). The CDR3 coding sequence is TGTGCCAGTAGTATAGAGGGCAGGGCCTACGAGCAGTACTTC. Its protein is CASSIEGRAYEQYF.

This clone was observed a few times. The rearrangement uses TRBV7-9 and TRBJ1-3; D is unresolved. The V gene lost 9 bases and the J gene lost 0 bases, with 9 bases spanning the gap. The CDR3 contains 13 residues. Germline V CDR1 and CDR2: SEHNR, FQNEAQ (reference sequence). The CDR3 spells CASRQHSGNTIYF. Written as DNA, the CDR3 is TGTGCCAGTCGACAACACTCTGGAAACACCATATATTTT.

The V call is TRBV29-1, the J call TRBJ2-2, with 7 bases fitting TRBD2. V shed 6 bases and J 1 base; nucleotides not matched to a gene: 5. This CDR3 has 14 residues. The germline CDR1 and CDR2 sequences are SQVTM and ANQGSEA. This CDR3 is CSVPGLLNTGELFF. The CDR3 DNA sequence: TGCAGCGTCCCGGGACTACTGAACACCGGGGAGCTGTTTTTT.

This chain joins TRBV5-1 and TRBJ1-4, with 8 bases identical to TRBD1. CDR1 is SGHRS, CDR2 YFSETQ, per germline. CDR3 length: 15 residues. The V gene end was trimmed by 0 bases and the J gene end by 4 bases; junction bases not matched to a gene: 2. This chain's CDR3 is CASSLEGQVNEKLFF. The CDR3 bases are TGCGCCAGCAGCTTGGAGGGACAGGTTAATGAAAAACTGTTTTTT.

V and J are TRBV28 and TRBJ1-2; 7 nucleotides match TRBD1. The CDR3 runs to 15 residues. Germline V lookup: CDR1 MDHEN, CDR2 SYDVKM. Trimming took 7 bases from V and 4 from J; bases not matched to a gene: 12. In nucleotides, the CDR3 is TGTGCCAGCAACCACCTCCGGGACAGCCCCTATGGCTACACCTTC. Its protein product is CASNHLRDSPYGYTF.

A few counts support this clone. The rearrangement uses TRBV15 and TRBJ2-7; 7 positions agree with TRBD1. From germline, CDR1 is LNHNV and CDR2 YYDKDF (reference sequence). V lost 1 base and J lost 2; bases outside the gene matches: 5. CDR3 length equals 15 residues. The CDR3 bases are TGTGCCACCAGCAGAGCCCGGGACAGAACCTACGAGCAGTACTTC. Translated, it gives CATSRARDRTYEQYF.

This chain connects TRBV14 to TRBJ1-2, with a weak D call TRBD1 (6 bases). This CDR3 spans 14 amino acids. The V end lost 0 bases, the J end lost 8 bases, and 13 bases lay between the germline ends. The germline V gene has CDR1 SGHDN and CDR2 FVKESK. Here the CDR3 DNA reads TGTGCCAGCAGCCAAGACAGGGGTCTACGAGGCTACACCTTC. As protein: CASSQDRGLRGYTF.

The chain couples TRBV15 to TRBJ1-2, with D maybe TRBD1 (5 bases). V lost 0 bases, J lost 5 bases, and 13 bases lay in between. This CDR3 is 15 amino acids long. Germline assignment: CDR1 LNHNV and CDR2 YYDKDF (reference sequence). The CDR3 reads CATSRDRDRQYGYTF. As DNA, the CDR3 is TGTGCCACCAGCAGAGACCGAGACAGACAGTATGGCTACACCTTC.

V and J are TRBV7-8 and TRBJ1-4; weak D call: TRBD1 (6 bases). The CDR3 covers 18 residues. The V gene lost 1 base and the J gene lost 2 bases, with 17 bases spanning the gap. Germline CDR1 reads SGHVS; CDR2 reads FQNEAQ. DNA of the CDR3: TGTGCCAGCAGCTTAGAAGCCAGGGGATGGACTACTAATGAAAAACTGTTTTTT. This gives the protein CASSLEARGWTTNEKLFF.

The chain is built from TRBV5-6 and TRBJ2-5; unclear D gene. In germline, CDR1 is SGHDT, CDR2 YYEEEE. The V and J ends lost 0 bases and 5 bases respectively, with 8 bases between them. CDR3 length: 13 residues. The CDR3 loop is CASSLEYPETQYF. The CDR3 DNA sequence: TGTGCCAGCAGCTTGGAATATCCGGAGACCCAGTACTTC.

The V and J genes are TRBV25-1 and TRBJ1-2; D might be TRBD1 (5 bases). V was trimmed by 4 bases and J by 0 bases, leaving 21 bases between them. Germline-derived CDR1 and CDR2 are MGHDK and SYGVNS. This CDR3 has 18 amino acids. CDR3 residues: CASSGPLGPPPANYGYTF. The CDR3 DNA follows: TGTGCCAGCAGTGGTCCGCTGGGGCCCCCGCCAGCTAACTATGGCTACACCTTC.

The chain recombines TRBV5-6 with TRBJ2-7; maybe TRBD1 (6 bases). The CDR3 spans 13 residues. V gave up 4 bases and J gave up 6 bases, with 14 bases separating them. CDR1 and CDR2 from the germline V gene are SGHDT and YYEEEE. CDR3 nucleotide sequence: TGTGCCAGCAGCCCTGAGGACAGCTGCGAGCAGTACTTC. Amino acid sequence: CASSPEDSCEQYF.

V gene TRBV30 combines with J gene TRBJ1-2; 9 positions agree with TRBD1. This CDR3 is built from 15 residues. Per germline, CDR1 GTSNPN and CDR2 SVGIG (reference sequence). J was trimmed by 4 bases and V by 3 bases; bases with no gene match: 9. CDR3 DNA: TGTGCCTGGAGCGAGCCCGGGACAGGGAGCTATGGCTACACCTTC. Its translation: CAWSEPGTGSYGYTF.

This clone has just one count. CDR3 in DNA: TGTGCCACCAGCAGAGATACGACAGACAATGAGCAGTTCTTC. Its protein product is CATSRDTTDNEQFF. This chain uses TRBV15 with TRBJ2-1; possibly TRBD1 for D (5 bases). The germline V and J ends were trimmed by 0 bases and 5 bases, with 8 bases remaining between them. The CDR3 consists of 14 residues. The germline CDR1 and CDR2 sequences are LNHNV and YYDKDF (reference sequence). Using reference TRBV15 and TRBJ2-1 for the parts outside the CDR3, the full variable domain is DAMVIQNPRYQVTQFGKPVTLSCSQTLNHNVMYWYQQKSSQAPKLLFHYYDKDFNNEADTPDNFQSRRPNTSFCFLDIRSPGLGDTAMYLCATSRDTTDNEQFFGPGTRLTVL.

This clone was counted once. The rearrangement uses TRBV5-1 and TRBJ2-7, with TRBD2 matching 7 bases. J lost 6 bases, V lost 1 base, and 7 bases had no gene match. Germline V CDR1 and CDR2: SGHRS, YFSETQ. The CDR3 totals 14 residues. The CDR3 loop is CASSLTPPGGEQYF. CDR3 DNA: TGCGCCAGCAGCTTGACCCCCCCGGGGGGCGAGCAGTACTTC. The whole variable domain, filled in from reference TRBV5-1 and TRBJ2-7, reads KAGVTQTPRYLIKTRGQQVTLSCSPISGHRSVSWYQQTPGQGLQFLFEYFSETQRNKGNFPGRFSGRQFSNSRSEMNVSTLELGDSALYLCASSLTPPGGEQYFGPGTRLTVT.

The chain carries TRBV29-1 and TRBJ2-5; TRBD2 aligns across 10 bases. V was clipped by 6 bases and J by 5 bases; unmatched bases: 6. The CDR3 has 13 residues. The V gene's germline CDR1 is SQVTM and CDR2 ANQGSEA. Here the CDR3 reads CSVRTSGGETQYF. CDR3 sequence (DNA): TGCAGCGTGAGGACTAGCGGTGGTGAGACCCAGTACTTC.

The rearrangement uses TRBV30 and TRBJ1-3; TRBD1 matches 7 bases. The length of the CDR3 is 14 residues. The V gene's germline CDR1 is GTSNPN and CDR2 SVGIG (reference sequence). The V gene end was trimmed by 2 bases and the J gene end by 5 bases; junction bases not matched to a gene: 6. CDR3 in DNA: TGTGCCTGGAGTAGCGCAGGGGGTAGAAACACCATATATTTT. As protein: CAWSSAGGRNTIYF.